Here is one T cell receptor beta chain with its context. The entry originates in a study of technical replicates of blood from several donors. Measured with immunoSEQ multiplex PCR; TCRdb has only the in-frame clones, and not every one. The sample lists approximately 8,000 clones, 85% to 90% occurring once. The germline gives CDR1 MNHNY, CDR2 SVGAGI (reference sequence). This CDR3 comprises 15 residues. With 2 bases clipped from V and 1 base from J, the junction kept 3 bases outside the gene matches. The source is a human donor in good health. The rearrangement links TRBV6-6 to TRBJ1-1, with 8 bases that match TRBD1. Sequencing was carried out using PBMCs. CDR3 bases: TGTGCCAGCAGTTACGAACAGGGGGAGAACACTGAAGCTTTCTTT. Its protein product is CASSYEQGENTEAFF.